Shown below are 32 T cell receptor beta chains from a single sample sequenced in a study of blood T cell repertoires in COVID-19. Libraries were prepared by immunoSEQ multiplex PCR; TCRdb keeps only in-frame clonotypes and omits some of them. The sample carries 100,000 to 120,000 clones, over 70% recorded once. The source material was peripheral blood. The source is a man aged 50 to 60 with acute or convalescent COVID-19.

The rearrangement joins TRBV9 to TRBJ2-3; 7 positions match TRBD2. V lost 3 bases, J lost 6 bases, and 13 bases stayed unmatched. Germline values: CDR1 SGDLS, CDR2 YYNGEE. This CDR3 has 16 amino acids. The CDR3 spells CASSGAFLGGSDTQYF. The CDR3 coding sequence is TGTGCCAGCAGCGGGGCCTTCCTCGGGGGGAGTGATACGCAGTATTTT. The full variable domain, completed using reference TRBV9 and TRBJ2-3, is DSGVTQTPKHLITATGQRVTLRCSPRSGDLSVYWYQQSLDQGLQFLIQYYNGEERAKGNILERFSAQQFPDLHSELNLSSLELGDSALYFCASSGAFLGGSDTQYFGPGTRLTVL.

About this clone: Within the sample, other DNA sequences also encode this same CDR3. The J gene is TRBJ2-5, the V gene TRBV5-1, with TRBD1 matching over 8 bases. V trimming: 4 bases; J trimming: 3 bases; junction bases outside the gene matches: 5. The germline V gene encodes CDR1 SGHRS and CDR2 YFSETQ. The CDR3 length is 14 residues. The CDR3: CASSLGTGEETQYF. The CDR3 nucleotides read TGCGCCAGCAGCCTCGGGACAGGAGAAGAGACCCAGTACTTC.

This clone has only one observation. The chain joins TRBV11-3 to TRBJ2-5, with a tentative D call TRBD1 (6 bases). V gave up 7 bases and J gave up 12 bases, with 9 bases separating them. This CDR3 has 9 residues. CDR1 is SGHNT, CDR2 YENEEA, per germline. CDR3 loop: CASTQGEYF. In DNA form, the CDR3 reads TGTGCCAGCACACAGGGCGAGTACTTC.

The V call is TRBV19, the J call TRBJ1-1; D is undetermined. V was trimmed by 5 bases and J by 6 bases, leaving 7 bases between them. This CDR3 is 11 amino acids long. CDR1 is LNHDA and CDR2 is SQIVND in the germline V gene (reference sequence). CDR3 loop: CASSQRSEAFF. DNA for the CDR3: TGTGCCAGTAGTCAACGGTCTGAAGCTTTCTTT.

V and J are TRBV9 and TRBJ1-1; D perhaps matches TRBD1 (6 bases). Per the germline V gene, CDR1 is SGDLS and CDR2 is YYNGEE. Trimming stripped 4 bases from V and 0 bases from J, with 10 bases between. The CDR3 spans 14 residues. In DNA, the CDR3 is TGTGCCAGCAGCCCCCGACAGGTGAACACTGAAGCTTTCTTT. Translation: CASSPRQVNTEAFF.

This chain joins TRBV2 and TRBJ2-1; 11 bases map to TRBD2. Germline assignment: CDR1 SNHLY and CDR2 FYNNEI. The J segment lost 14 bases and the V segment lost 1 base, leaving 10 bases of the junction unmatched. This CDR3 comprises 15 residues. In nucleotides, the CDR3 is TGTGCCAGCAGTGAAGGTGGTAGCGGGGGGGCGAGGGAGTTCTTC. Protein: CASSEGGSGGAREFF.

This clone was found once. The chain has TRBV28 and TRBJ1-5; the D gene is possibly TRBD1 (6 bases). The germline V gene encodes CDR1 MDHEN and CDR2 SYDVKM. The CDR3 totals 14 residues. V gave up 7 bases and J gave up 5 bases, with 15 bases separating them. The CDR3 is CASTGGGRDQPQHF. The CDR3 coding sequence is TGTGCCAGCACTGGCGGGGGGCGAGATCAGCCCCAGCATTTT.

This chain uses TRBV5-4 with TRBJ1-1; tentative D call: TRBD1 (6 bases). V was cut by 1 base and J by 1 base, with 8 bases left in between. In germline, CDR1 is SGHNT, CDR2 YYREEE (reference sequence). The CDR3 length is 14 residues. The CDR3 is CASSLRGGNTEAFF. CDR3 sequence (DNA): TGTGCCAGCAGCTTGAGGGGGGGGAACACTGAAGCTTTCTTT.

The chain carries TRBV5-4 and TRBJ1-3, with TRBD1 matching 9 bases. The V segment lost 4 bases and the J segment 7 bases; nucleotides outside the gene matches: 6. CDR1 SGHNT and CDR2 YYREEE come from the germline V gene (reference sequence). The CDR3 runs to 14 residues. CDR3: CASSPDRGGNTIYF. CDR3 DNA sequence: TGTGCCAGCAGCCCGGACAGGGGCGGGAACACCATATATTTT.

The V call is TRBV10-3, the J call TRBJ1-1; D gene uncertain. CDR1 is ENHRY and CDR2 is SYGVKD in the germline V gene. V was shortened by 10 bases and J by 0 bases, with 15 bases between the two germline ends. The length of the CDR3 is 14 residues. The CDR3 sequence is CASLVRTMNTEAFF. The DNA of the CDR3 is TGTGCCAGCTTAGTGAGAACTATGAACACTGAAGCTTTCTTT.

This clone occurred once. This chain connects TRBV7-6 to TRBJ2-3, with D unclear. V gave up 2 bases and J gave up 1 base, with 4 bases separating them. The CDR3 consists of 13 residues. CDR1 is SGHVS, CDR2 FNYEAQ, per germline. CDR3 in amino acids: CASSLSGTDTQYF. Here the CDR3 DNA reads TGTGCCAGCAGCTTATCTGGCACAGATACGCAGTATTTT.

The V gene is TRBV5-1, the J gene TRBJ2-3; 8 bases map to TRBD2. Trimming cost V 1 base and J 2 bases; bases outside gene matches: 6. The CDR3 is made up of 16 amino acids. Germline V gene data show CDR1 as SGHRS and CDR2 as YFSETQ. CDR3 bases: TGCGCCAGCAGCTTGATCGGCGGGGGGTTCACAGATACGCAGTATTTT. Translated, it gives CASSLIGGGFTDTQYF.

In this sample, this clone turned up a few times. The chain uses TRBV6-5 and TRBJ1-6, with 7 nucleotides matching TRBD1. V lost 5 bases to trimming and J lost 7 bases; unmatched junction nucleotides: 5. The CDR3 loop spans 14 amino acids. The germline V gene encodes CDR1 MNHEY and CDR2 SVGAGI. The CDR3 region has the DNA TGTGCCAGCAGTCGGGACAGAACCAATTCACCCCTCCACTTT. It specifies CASSRDRTNSPLHF.

This clone was observed once. Its ends do not fully match the called genes, so a read error is possible. The chain has TRBV2 and TRBJ1-5; TRBD1 aligns across 10 bases. Looked up from germline, CDR1 is SNHLY and CDR2 is FYNNEI. This CDR3 is built from 11 residues. The CDR3 region is CASRDRGAKNF. DNA of the CDR3: TGTGCCAGCAGGGACAGGGGGGCAAAGAACTTT.

J is TRBJ1-4 and V is TRBV2; 11 bases are a match to TRBD1. Germline CDR1 is SNHLY and CDR2 is FYNNEI. The CDR3 has 16 amino acids. V lost 4 bases and J lost 8; bases outside the gene matches: 9. CDR3 DNA: TGTGCCAGCAGTGGGAACCGGGACAGGGGGTTCGAAAAACTGTTTTTT. Translated: CASSGNRDRGFEKLFF.

In DNA form, the CDR3 reads TGCGCCAGCAGCTTGGTGCAAACAGGCACAGATACGCAGTATTTT. This encodes CASSLVQTGTDTQYF. The rearrangement links TRBV5-1 to TRBJ2-3, with unresolved D. The length of the CDR3 is 15 residues. Per the germline V gene, CDR1 is SGHRS and CDR2 is YFSETQ. The ends were cut back, 0 bases at V and 1 base at J, with 9 bases in the middle.

The chain has TRBV5-1 and TRBJ1-2; D remains ambiguous. V was shortened by 5 bases and J by 1 base, with 6 bases between the two germline ends. The germline gives CDR1 SGHRS, CDR2 YFSETQ. The CDR3 runs 12 residues. The CDR3 protein is CASSGGNYGYTF. Written as DNA, the CDR3 is TGCGCCAGCAGTGGCGGTAACTATGGCTACACCTTC.

CDR3 loop: CASSPSGFYEQYF. CDR3 DNA sequence: TGTGCCAGCTCACCTTCGGGGTTCTACGAGCAGTACTTC. This sequence joins TRBV18 and TRBJ2-7, with D possibly matching TRBD2 (5 bases). Germline V gene sequence: CDR1 KGHSH, CDR2 LQKENI. CDR3 size: 13 residues. With 3 bases removed from V and 3 bases from J, the gap between germline ends came to 9 bases. Complete variable domain (other parts from reference TRBV18 and TRBJ2-7): NAGVMQNPRHLVRRRGQEARLRCSPMKGHSHVYWYRQLPEEGLKFMVYLQKENIIDESGMPKERFSAEFPKEGPSILRIQQVVRGDSAAYFCASSPSGFYEQYFGPGTRLTVT.

The chain employs TRBV15 and TRBJ2-5; the D gene is possibly TRBD1 (6 bases). Germline V gene sequence: CDR1 LNHNV, CDR2 YYDKDF (reference sequence). V was trimmed by 4 bases and J by 10 bases, leaving 19 bases between them. The CDR3 spans 14 residues. In nucleotides, the CDR3 is TGTGCCACCAGCACCTCGGACCGACAGGCAAACCAGTACTTC. Protein: CATSTSDRQANQYF.

The rearrangement joins TRBV6-5 to TRBJ1-2; D is perhaps TRBD1 (5 bases). The CDR3 runs to 15 residues. Germline CDR1 MNHEY, CDR2 SVGAGI. V lost 7 bases and J 3 bases, leaving 18 bases between the germline ends. The CDR3 bases are TGTGCCAGCACTCCGGGGGGTTCCCTTTACTATGGCTACACCTTC. This encodes CASTPGGSLYYGYTF.

J is TRBJ2-5 and V is TRBV6-5, with D possibly TRBD2 on 6 matching bases. V lost 0 bases, J lost 4 bases, and 12 bases lay in between. CDR3 length: 15 residues. The germline V gene encodes CDR1 MNHEY and CDR2 SVGAGI. The CDR3 protein is CASSYSSLGGETQYF. CDR3 bases: TGTGCCAGCAGTTACTCGAGCTTGGGAGGAGAGACCCAGTACTTC.

The gene calls are TRBV2 and TRBJ1-6; no firm D call. V was shortened by 4 bases and J by 6 bases, with 16 bases between the two germline ends. The CDR3 sequence is 16 residues long. CDR1 is SNHLY, CDR2 FYNNEI, per germline. The CDR3: CASSGRVEGPNSPLHF. The CDR3 DNA is TGTGCCAGCAGTGGACGGGTTGAGGGCCCTAATTCACCCCTCCACTTT.

The chain links TRBV3-1 (or the pseudogene TRBV3-2) to TRBJ1-4; TRBD1 might be the D (5 bases). The CDR3 spans 16 residues. Looked up from germline, CDR1 is LGHDT and CDR2 is YNNKEL (reference sequence). V gave up 4 bases and J gave up 8 bases, with 20 bases separating them. The chain's CDR3 is CASSRKPGGSREKLFF. DNA of the CDR3: TGTGCCAGCAGCCGGAAGCCGGGGGGTAGTCGGGAAAAACTGTTTTTT.

CDR3 sequence (DNA): TGCAGCGTACCGGGACAGGGGGTCCTTTACAATGAGCAGTTCTTC. This codes for CSVPGQGVLYNEQFF. J is TRBJ2-1 and V is TRBV29-1; 11 nucleotides align to TRBD1. CDR1 is SQVTM, CDR2 ANQGSEA, per germline. This CDR3 spans 15 amino acids. Trimming took 6 bases from V and 4 from J; bases not matched to a gene: 8.

The genes are TRBV24-1 and TRBJ2-2; 10 nucleotides match TRBD1. Unmatched junction bases numbered 11, after V lost 9 bases and J lost 5 bases. In germline, CDR1 is KGHDR, CDR2 SFDVKD. The CDR3 is 16 residues long. This chain's CDR3 is CATRDSGTGVTGELFF. CDR3 coding DNA: TGTGCCACCCGAGATTCCGGGACAGGGGTTACCGGGGAGCTGTTTTTT.

The chain links TRBV5-6 to TRBJ2-7, with 13 bases that match TRBD2. Trimming removed 2 bases from V and 7 bases from J; junction bases left unmatched: 6. Germline values: CDR1 SGHDT, CDR2 YYEEEE. This CDR3 comprises 15 residues. CDR3 in DNA: TGTGCCAGCAGCTTCTCTGGACTAGCGGGGGATGAGCAGTACTTC. This gives the protein CASSFSGLAGDEQYF. The complete variable domain, with remaining parts taken from reference TRBV5-6 and TRBJ2-7, reads DAGVTQSPTHLIKTRGQQVTLRCSPKSGHDTVSWYQQALGQGPQFIFQYYEEEERQRGNFPDRFSGHQFPNYSSELNVNALLLGDSALYLCASSFSGLAGDEQYFGPGTRLTVT.

The rearrangement links TRBV29-1 to TRBJ1-2; D is possibly TRBD1 (5 bases). Germline V gene sequence: CDR1 SQVTM, CDR2 ANQGSEA. Trimming pared 6 bases from V and 3 bases from J, leaving 14 bases between. The CDR3 is made up of 13 amino acids. CDR3 coding DNA: TGCAGCGTCGTGCGGGGGGTTGACTATGGCTACACCTTC. Protein: CSVVRGVDYGYTF.

The chain employs TRBV7-8 and TRBJ1-6; possibly TRBD1 for D (6 bases). V dropped 8 bases and J dropped 6 bases, with 17 bases sitting between them. The CDR3 has 15 amino acids. CDR1 is SGHVS, CDR2 FQNEAQ, per germline. The CDR3 DNA sequence: TGTGCCAGCGCAACAGGGTTGAGTTCTAATTCACCCCTCCACTTT. Encoded protein: CASATGLSSNSPLHF.

This clone was picked up a small number of times. V gene TRBV2 combines with J gene TRBJ1-3, with TRBD1 matching over 7 bases. V lost 7 bases to trimming and J lost 4 bases; unmatched junction nucleotides: 7. CDR1 is SNHLY and CDR2 is FYNNEI in the germline V gene. The CDR3 is made up of 14 amino acids. Here the CDR3 reads CASKTGPGGNTIYF. The CDR3 nucleotides read TGTGCCAGCAAGACAGGGCCGGGGGGAAACACCATATATTTT.

This clone has a handful of counts. The J gene is TRBJ2-1, the V gene TRBV24-1; D call uncertain. The CDR3 totals 13 residues. Germline CDR1 is KGHDR and CDR2 is SFDVKD. V lost 4 bases and J lost 4, with 7 bases in between. Written as DNA, the CDR3 is TGTGCCACCAGTGAGGGCAGATACAATGAGCAGTTCTTC. It codes for CATSEGRYNEQFF.

The chain has TRBV6-4 and TRBJ1-2; 8 bases agree with TRBD1. This CDR3 comprises 14 residues. Trimming took 2 bases from V and 7 from J; bases not matched to a gene: 6. The V gene's germline CDR1 is MRHNA and CDR2 SNTAGT. In DNA, the CDR3 is TGTGCCAGCAGTGACGAGACAGGGGCAGGTGGCTACACCTTC. Amino acids: CASSDETGAGGYTF.

This sequence joins TRBV19 and TRBJ1-2, with TRBD1 matching over 7 bases. Germline CDR1 is LNHDA and CDR2 is SQIVND (reference sequence). The CDR3 runs to 14 residues. The V gene end was trimmed by 6 bases and the J gene end by 4 bases; junction bases not matched to a gene: 8. As DNA, the CDR3 is TGTGCCAGTAGACGCCAGGGGGGAGGCTATGGCTACACCTTC. This translates into CASRRQGGGYGYTF.